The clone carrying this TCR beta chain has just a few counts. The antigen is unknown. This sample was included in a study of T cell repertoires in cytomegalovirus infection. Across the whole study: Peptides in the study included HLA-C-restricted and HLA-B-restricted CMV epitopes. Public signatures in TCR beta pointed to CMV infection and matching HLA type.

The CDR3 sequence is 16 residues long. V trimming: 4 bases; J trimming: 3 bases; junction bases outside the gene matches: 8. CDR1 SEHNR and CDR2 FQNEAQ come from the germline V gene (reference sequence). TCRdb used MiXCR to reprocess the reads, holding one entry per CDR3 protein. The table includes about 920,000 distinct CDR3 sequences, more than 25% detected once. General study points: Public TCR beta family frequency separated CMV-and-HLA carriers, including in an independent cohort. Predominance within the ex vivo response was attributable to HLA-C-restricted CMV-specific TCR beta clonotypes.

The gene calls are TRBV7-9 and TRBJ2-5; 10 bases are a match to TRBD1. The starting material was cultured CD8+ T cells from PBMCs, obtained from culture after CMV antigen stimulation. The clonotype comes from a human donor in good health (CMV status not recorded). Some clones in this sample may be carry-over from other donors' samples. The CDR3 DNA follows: TGTGCCAGCAGCTATCCAAGGACAGGGGGTGAAGAGACCCAGTACTTC. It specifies CASSYPRTGGEETQYF.